These 10 T cell receptor beta chains were all obtained from the same sample, sequenced in a study of control samples from healthy donors and cancer patients. Generated by immunoSEQ multiplex PCR, the TCRdb table keeps only in-frame clones and is missing some. Of about 130,000 clones listed, just under 95% were seen once; the top ten hold 11% to 15%. Material: PBMCs. Source of these receptors: a man aged 55 to 70 with colorectal cancer.

This chain connects TRBV12-3 or TRBV12-4 to TRBJ2-7; 7 bases are a match to TRBD2. V lost 6 bases, J lost 3 bases, and 5 bases stayed unmatched. This CDR3 has 13 amino acids. CDR3 region: CASSTWGGYEQYF. DNA for the CDR3: TGTGCCAGCAGCACTTGGGGGGGCTACGAGCAGTACTTC.

The chain links TRBV25-1 to TRBJ1-4, with 8 bases identical to TRBD1. Germline V gene lookup returns CDR1 MGHDK and CDR2 SYGVNS. Losses at the gene ends were 1 base for V and 7 bases for J; bases not matched to a gene: 8. There are 16 residues in the CDR3. The CDR3 DNA reads TGTGCCAGCAGTGAATGGGTGGACAGGGATATTGAAAAACTGTTTTTT. It specifies CASSEWVDRDIEKLFF.

Concerning this clone: The junction departs from the called germline gene at one end, perhaps through a read error. V is TRBV2 and J is TRBJ1-2; a weak D match, TRBD1 (5 bases). CDR3 length equals 13 residues. CDR1 and CDR2 from the germline V gene are SNHLY and FYNNEI. DNA for the CDR3: TGTGCCAGCAGGGGGCAGTCTAAATATGGCTACACCTTC. Translating it yields CASRGQSKYGYTF.

The chain uses TRBV9 and TRBJ2-7, with 7 bases lining up with TRBD1. V lost 4 bases, J lost 9 bases, and 13 bases stayed unmatched. The CDR3 contains 14 residues. Germline lookup yields CDR1 SGDLS and CDR2 YYNGEE. Written as DNA, the CDR3 is TGTGCCAGCAGCCAGACCACAGGGGAAGGCTCGCAGTACTTC. As protein: CASSQTTGEGSQYF. Variable domain in full (rest from reference TRBV9 and TRBJ2-7): DSGVTQTPKHLITATGQRVTLRCSPRSGDLSVYWYQQSLDQGLQFLIQYYNGEERAKGNILERFSAQQFPDLHSELNLSSLELGDSALYFCASSQTTGEGSQYFGPGTRLTVT.

The V gene is TRBV11-3, the J gene TRBJ2-1; the D call may be TRBD1 or TRBD2 (7 bases each). The CDR3 length is 15 residues. Trimming stripped 1 base from V and 8 bases from J, with 15 bases between. The germline V gene encodes CDR1 SGHNT and CDR2 YENEEA. The CDR3 nucleotides read TGTGCCAGCAGCTTAGTCCAGGGGGGGTCGGATGAGCAGTTCTTC. It yields the protein CASSLVQGGSDEQFF.

The rearrangement links TRBV18 to TRBJ1-3, with a possible D match to TRBD1 (6 bases). Trimming left V 3 bases short and J 0 bases short, with 15 bases between. The CDR3 runs to 17 residues. The germline V gene encodes CDR1 KGHSH and CDR2 LQKENI. CDR3 region: CASSPTGGGSSGNTIYF. CDR3 DNA sequence: TGTGCCAGCTCACCGACCGGGGGCGGAAGCTCTGGAAACACCATATATTTT.

This clone showed up just once. The V and J genes are TRBV6-5 and TRBJ2-7; D is undetermined. Germline lookup yields CDR1 MNHEY and CDR2 SVGAGI. Between the trimmed V and J ends, which lost 5 bases and 4 bases, there was a span of 12 bases. This CDR3 is built from 13 residues. The DNA for the CDR3 is TGTGCCAGCAGTACCCTAATCGGGTACGAGCAGTACTTC. As protein: CASSTLIGYEQYF.

This sequence joins TRBV6-6 and TRBJ2-2; 10 positions agree with TRBD2. Germline assignment: CDR1 MNHNY and CDR2 SVGAGI (reference sequence). Germline trimming cut 5 bases from V and 4 bases from J; bases unmatched to any gene: 10. The CDR3 length is 17 residues. CDR3 amino acids: CASSLGIAGGPTGELFF. The CDR3 coding sequence is TGTGCCAGCAGTCTCGGGATAGCGGGGGGACCCACCGGGGAGCTGTTTTTT.

This clone was picked up a small number of times. This rearrangement joins TRBV6-5 to TRBJ2-3, with 7 nucleotides matching TRBD2. Trimming removed 2 bases from V and 9 bases from J; junction bases left unmatched: 5. The CDR3 has 13 amino acids. CDR1 and CDR2 from the germline V gene are MNHEY and SVGAGI. CDR3 DNA: TGTGCCAGCAGTTACACCGGACTAGACACGCAGTATTTT. It yields the protein CASSYTGLDTQYF.

The V gene is TRBV11-2, the J gene TRBJ1-6; D gene unclear. CDR1 and CDR2 from the germline V gene are SGHAT and FQNNGV. The CDR3 totals 14 residues. Trimming took 0 bases from V and 9 from J, leaving 9 bases between them. CDR3 in amino acids: CASSLERLGSPLHF. CDR3 sequence (DNA): TGTGCCAGCAGCTTAGAACGGTTGGGTTCACCCCTCCACTTT.